A selection of T cell receptor beta chains follows, all from one sample in a study of blood T cell repertoires in COVID-19. TCRdb's copy holds only in-frame clones and misses some; the assay was immunoSEQ multiplex PCR. The repertoire holds 130,000 or so clones, with 70% to 90% as singletons. The sequenced material came from peripheral blood. These receptors were obtained from a man between 65 and 85 years old with active COVID-19. Both conserved end residues are trimmed from each CDR3. The D gene is left open where the match is weak. The size entry is marked missing in some rows and otherwise reads once, few, many or a size class.

D gene | J gene | clone size | V gene | CDR3 protein
NA | TRBJ2-7 | NA | TRBV19 | ASSIAGKINEQY
NA | TRBJ2-7 | NA | TRBV18 | ASSLSAMGYEQY
TRBD1 | TRBJ2-5 | NA | TRBV28 | ASSSGTGKTRGTQY
NA | TRBJ2-1 | NA | TRBV11-2 | ASSHMGPRLANEQF
TRBD1 | TRBJ1-6 | NA | TRBV27 | ASWDRVSPLH
NA | TRBJ1-1 | NA | TRBV19 | ASSIWAEAF
TRBD2 | TRBJ2-1 | NA | TRBV11-1 | ASSLQATSVYNEQF
NA | TRBJ1-2 | NA | TRBV28 | ASSTVYGYT
TRBD1 | TRBJ2-2 | NA | TRBV5-1 | ASSRRGGDTGELF
TRBD1 | TRBJ1-1 | NA | TRBV6-5 | ASSYRDRDTEAF
TRBD1 | TRBJ1-5 | NA | TRBV18 | ASSRTGSNNQPQH
TRBD2 | TRBJ2-3 | NA | TRBV4-2 | ASTITFSGSRTDTQY
NA | TRBJ2-5 | NA | TRBV4-3 | ASSQDRGSGAQY
NA | TRBJ2-1 | once | TRBV5-4 | ASSLPGVAYNEQF
TRBD1 | TRBJ1-2 | few | TRBV9 | ASSGQGVYT
NA | TRBJ2-7 | NA | TRBV29-1 | SVGEMYEQY
NA | TRBJ1-5 | NA | TRBV19 | ASSIRVSNQPQH
TRBD1 | TRBJ2-7 | NA | TRBV5-6 | ASSLFRQGYEQY
NA | TRBJ2-6 | NA | TRBV19 | ASSIRSPGANVLT